This TCR beta chain derives from a study of T cell responses to AZD1222 COVID-19 vaccine (dated by TCRdb to the early 2020s). In the study overall: Because spike-specific TCR depth and breadth did not differ between the two schedules, AZD1222 recipients who got a second dose at roughly 4 weeks were pooled with those who got a second dose at roughly 12 weeks. TCR sequencing covered 230 or so trial participants: 200 to 220 given two doses of AZD1222 and 26 given two doses of MenACWY control vaccine. Trial participants were enrolled by age into subgroups of 18-55, 56-69 and 70-plus years, and about 150, 27 and 61 TCR-sequenced participants, respectively, were included in these subgroups.

The CDR3 regions of human TCRbeta chains were analyzed by immunosequencing. For the original study's pipeline: TCRs in the repertoires were compared against a reference library of SARS-CoV-2-specific TCRs that had been generated with the MIRA antigen-specificity platform. Breadth meant the fraction of unique TCRs that were SARS-CoV-2-associated, whereas depth meant the fraction of total T cells that were SARS-CoV-2-associated. Using the MIRA data, each spike-specific TCR was mapped to the spike region that the TCR reacts to and placed in a CD4 or CD8 class. Log10-transformed breadth and depth values were compared by one-way ANOVA with Sidak's multiple comparisons tests. TCRdb took over this immuneACCESS table, retaining in-frame rearrangements with V and J assigned. Such tables are incomplete; in checked studies, under half of the missing clones stem from an unresolved V gene, and the remainder is unexplained. The DNA gave D and trimming, while V, J and clone size come from that table. This sample holds about 120,000 clones; about nine tenths were observed only once. The ten most abundant clones make up about 1.1% of the sample.

The germline V and J ends show losses of 4 bases and 2 bases respectively, and no gene match explains 5 bases of the junction. CDR1 SGHRS and CDR2 YFSETQ are derived from the germline V gene. From the cysteine up to the phenylalanine, the CDR3 has a length of 16 residues. Only CDR3 DNA remains: 48 bases, in frame from the first base. As to this clone: The clone's antigen remains unknown. Base qualities are not recorded, but no much larger clone differs from it by a single base.

Study-wide findings and limitations: The 56-69-year group was small, and its depth increase did not reach significance, likely because of low power. No day 14 peak-response samples were available, so repertoires were characterized only after the peak T cell response. Conclusions about previously exposed vaccinees were limited because only a handful of AZD1222 recipients were SARS-CoV-2 seropositive at baseline. Most participants were white British and females outnumbered males, and the authors suggested that clonal diversity may have been underestimated. The whole spike protein was spanned by vaccine-associated CD4 TCRs, and dominant responses were seen in regions 160-218 and 743-854. After two AZD1222 doses, both the breadth and the depth of spike-specific TCRs were significantly higher than at day 0 and than in MenACWY recipients. Nearly half of unique spike-specific TCRs reportedly recognized epitopes outside regions mutated in the B.1.351 and B.1.1.7 variants.

Read against the paper, the sample's time point label means: baseline before first vaccination. Vaccinee samples were obtained from the UK trials COV001 and COV002, which included a single-blind randomized controlled phase 2/3 trial of AZD1222 (ChAdOx1 nCoV-19) in healthy adults. For TCRbeta chain sequencing, PBMC samples from trial participants were taken at day 0 and at day 28 after the second dose. The rearranged segments are TRBV5-1 and TRBJ2-1, with TRBD2 identical over 11 junction bases. The sequenced sample was peripheral blood, obtained on day 0 of AZD1222 vaccination. This TCR was recovered from an adult in good health. The DNA reads as follows: TGCGCCAGCAGCCCGATTAGCGGGAGGGCCTACAATGAGCAGTTCTTC. It encodes CASSPISGRAYNEQFF.